Here is one T cell receptor (beta chain) with its context. Antigen unknown. This record belongs to a study of identical twins. The authors used template switching to add a universal primer site and gave cDNA unique molecular identifiers. TCRdb ran MiXCR on the 5' RACE reads and lists one entry per CDR3 protein. Among around 480,000 distinct CDR3 sequences listed, 13% to 15% were seen once. This CDR3 has 12 residues. V shed 4 bases, J shed 7 bases, and the junction held 5 bases outside the gene matches. In germline, CDR1 is DFQATT, CDR2 SNEGSKA (reference sequence). Study findings and constraints: With abundant cord blood beta clonotypes, insertions were fewer; memory repertoires showed no such pattern. Invariant MAIT and iNKT cells may have partly biased zero-insertion analyses. Models underpredicted monozygotic twin sharing of out-of-frame TCR alpha.

These data also featured in a second study, about yellow fever vaccine responses in identical twins.

The rearrangement joins TRBV20-1 to TRBJ1-1, with 8 bases matching TRBD1. The source is a woman younger than 35 in good health. The sample consisted of CD4+ T cells sorted from blood. The CDR3 DNA is TGCAGTGCTACCCAGGGGGCGGGTGAAGCTTTCTTT. Translating gives CSATQGAGEAFF.